The clone carrying this T cell receptor (beta chain) was counted between two and nine times. This sample was taken from a study of early T cells in non-severe SARS-CoV-2 infection. Study-wide background: Sequencing of bulk RNA from unsorted whole blood was done, without chain pairing.

As part of library construction, unique molecular identifiers were attached to individual cDNA molecules. TCRdb re-called the 5' RACE reads with MiXCR, one entry per CDR3 protein. This sample yields approximately 68,000 distinct CDR3 sequences, of which about 9.5% are seen a single time; under 10% belongs to the top ten. The CDR3 contains 17 residues. The V gene's germline CDR1 is SGHDT and CDR2 YYEEEE. Trimming took 1 base from V and 1 from J, leaving 12 bases between them. Sequenced here: whole blood, sampled at baseline. The TCR comes from an adult who was a healthcare worker with PCR-confirmed SARS-CoV-2 infection or an uninfected control (not recorded which). The chain joins TRBV5-6 to TRBJ1-6; the D is unclear. The CDR3 spells CASSLRTGRSYNSPLHF. The CDR3 nucleotides read TGTGCCAGCAGCTTGCGGACGGGGAGGTCCTATAATTCACCCCTCCACTTT.